The clone carrying this TCR beta chain was found once. A much bigger clone sits one base away, suggesting this may be a read error. This record comes from a study of blood T cells in healthy people across ages. The CDR3 sequence is 15 residues long. J lost 6 bases, V lost 1 base, and 2 bases had no gene match. CDR1 is SGHAT and CDR2 is FQNNGV in the germline V gene. The second PCR ran roughly 7 to 12 cycles with a sample-barcoded 5' primer and J-beta primers. TCRdb re-analysed the 5' RACE reads in MiXCR, keeping a single row per CDR3 protein. The data contain hundreds of thousands of distinct CDR3 sequences, approximately 50% of them singletons.

V usage is TRBV11-2 and J usage is TRBJ2-1, with 11 bases lining up with TRBD1. The clonotype comes from a woman aged 60-70 years in good health. The sequencing sample was made of blood. The CDR3: CASSLGTGGCNEQFF. CDR3 nucleotide sequence: TGTGCCAGCAGCTTAGGGACAGGGGGCTGCAATGAGCAGTTCTTC.